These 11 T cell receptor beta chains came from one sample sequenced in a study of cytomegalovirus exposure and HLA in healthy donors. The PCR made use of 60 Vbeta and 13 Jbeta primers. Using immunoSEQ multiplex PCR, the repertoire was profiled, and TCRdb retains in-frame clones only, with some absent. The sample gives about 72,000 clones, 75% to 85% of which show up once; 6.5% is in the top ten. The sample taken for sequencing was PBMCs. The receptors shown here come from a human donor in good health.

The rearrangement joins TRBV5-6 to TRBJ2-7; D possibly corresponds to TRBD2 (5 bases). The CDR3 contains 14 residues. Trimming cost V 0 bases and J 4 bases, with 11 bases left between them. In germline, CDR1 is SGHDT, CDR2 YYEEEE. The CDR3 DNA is TGTGCCAGCAGCTTGGGGGCTAGCAGATACGAGCAGTACTTC. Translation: CASSLGASRYEQYF.

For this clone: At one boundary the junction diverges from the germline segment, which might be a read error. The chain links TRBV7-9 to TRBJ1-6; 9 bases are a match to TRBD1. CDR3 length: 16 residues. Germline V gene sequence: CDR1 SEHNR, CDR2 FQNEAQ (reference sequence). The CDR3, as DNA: TGTGTCAGCAGCGGGACAGGGAAGTCCTATAATTCACCCCTCCACTTT. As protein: CVSSGTGKSYNSPLHF.

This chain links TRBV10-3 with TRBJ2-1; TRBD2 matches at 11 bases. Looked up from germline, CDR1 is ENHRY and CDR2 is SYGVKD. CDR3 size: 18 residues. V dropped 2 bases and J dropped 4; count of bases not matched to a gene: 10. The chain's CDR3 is CAISEPSSTSGGYNEQFF. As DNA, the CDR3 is TGTGCCATCAGTGAGCCGTCCTCTACTAGCGGGGGTTACAATGAGCAGTTCTTC.

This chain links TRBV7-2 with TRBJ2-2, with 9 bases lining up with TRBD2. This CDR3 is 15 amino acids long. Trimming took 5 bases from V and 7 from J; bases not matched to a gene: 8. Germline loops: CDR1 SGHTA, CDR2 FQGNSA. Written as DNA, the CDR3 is TGTGCCAGCAGCCCCTCTAGCGGGGACATCGGGGAGCTGTTTTTT. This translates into CASSPSSGDIGELFF.

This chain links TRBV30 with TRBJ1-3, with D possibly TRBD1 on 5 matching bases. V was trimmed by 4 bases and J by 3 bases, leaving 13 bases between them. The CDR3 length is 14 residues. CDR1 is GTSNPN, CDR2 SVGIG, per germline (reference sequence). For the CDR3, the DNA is TGTGCCTGGACAGCAGGGTCCGTTGGAAACACCATATATTTT. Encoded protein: CAWTAGSVGNTIYF. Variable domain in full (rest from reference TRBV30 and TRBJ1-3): SQTIHQWPATLVQPVGSPLSLECTVEGTSNPNLYWYRQAAGRGLQLLFYSVGIGQISSEVPQNLSASRPQDRQFILSSKKLLLSDSGFYLCAWTAGSVGNTIYFGEGSWLTVV.

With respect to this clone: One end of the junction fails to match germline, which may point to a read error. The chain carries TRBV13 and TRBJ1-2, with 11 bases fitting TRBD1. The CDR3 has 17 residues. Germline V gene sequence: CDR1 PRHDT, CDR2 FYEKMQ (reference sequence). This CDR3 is CASSSRDRGISVYGYPF. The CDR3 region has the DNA TGTGCCAGCAGCTCCCGGGACAGGGGGATTTCTGTCTATGGCTACCCCTTC.

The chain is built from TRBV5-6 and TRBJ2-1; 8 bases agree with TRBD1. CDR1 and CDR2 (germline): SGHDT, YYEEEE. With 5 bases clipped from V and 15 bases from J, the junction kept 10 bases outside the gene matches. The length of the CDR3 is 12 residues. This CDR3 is CASRRTRDRMFF. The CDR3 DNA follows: TGTGCCAGCAGAAGGACGCGGGACAGGATGTTCTTC.

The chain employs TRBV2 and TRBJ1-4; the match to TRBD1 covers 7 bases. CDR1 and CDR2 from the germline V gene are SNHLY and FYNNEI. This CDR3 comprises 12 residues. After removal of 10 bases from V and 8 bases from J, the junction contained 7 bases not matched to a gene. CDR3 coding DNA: TGTGCCATCCGACAGGGTGACGAAAAACTGTTTTTT. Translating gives CAIRQGDEKLFF.

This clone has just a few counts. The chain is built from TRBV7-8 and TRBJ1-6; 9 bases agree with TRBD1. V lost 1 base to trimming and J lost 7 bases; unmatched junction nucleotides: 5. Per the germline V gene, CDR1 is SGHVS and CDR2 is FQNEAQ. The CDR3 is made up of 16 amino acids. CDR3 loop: CASSLGEGQGNSPLHF. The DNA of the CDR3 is TGTGCCAGCAGCTTAGGGGAAGGACAGGGGAATTCACCCCTCCACTTT.

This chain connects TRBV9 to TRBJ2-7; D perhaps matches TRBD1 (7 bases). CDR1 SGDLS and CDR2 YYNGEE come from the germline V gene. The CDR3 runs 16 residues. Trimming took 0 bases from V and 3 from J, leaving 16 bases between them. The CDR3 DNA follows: TGTGCCAGCAGCGTAGGCGTGGGGGGACAGTTCTACGAGCAGTACTTC. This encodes CASSVGVGGQFYEQYF.

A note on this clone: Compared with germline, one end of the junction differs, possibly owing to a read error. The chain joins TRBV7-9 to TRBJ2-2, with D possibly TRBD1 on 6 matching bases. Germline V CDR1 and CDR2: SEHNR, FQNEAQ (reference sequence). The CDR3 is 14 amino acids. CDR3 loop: CASSLASGTWELFF. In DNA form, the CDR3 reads TGTGCCAGCAGCTTAGCGTCGGGGACATGGGAACTGTTTTTT.